This T cell receptor (beta chain) was profiled in a study of blood T cells in healthy people across ages (dated by TCRdb to 2014 to 2015). Broadly, across the study: Template switching captured roughly one uniquely barcoded TCR beta cDNA molecule per two T cells in model experiments. To track age-related changes in TCR beta repertoire diversity, the study relied on deep sequencing normalized with unique cDNA molecular identifiers. Donors were grouped into four age groups: young (average 16 years), middle-aged (roughly 38), aged (around 62) and long-lived (around 80). To avoid experimental bias, donors of different ages were randomly spread across the sequencing lanes. The study analyzed two additional independent replicas of 1 million unique cDNA reads from the same blood draw for two donors, one aged 18 to 30 and one aged 80 or older.

Including the terminal cysteine and phenylalanine, the CDR3 comprises 14 residues. Only CDR3 DNA remains: 42 bases, in frame from the first base. Trimmed from V: 2 bases; trimmed from J: 7 bases; junction bases lacking a gene match: 10. CDR1 DFQATT and CDR2 SNEGSKA were looked up in the germline V gene (reference sequence). Donors were a few dozen systemically healthy Caucasian individuals from Russia aged roughly 6 to 100 years. Each donor gave 9.5 to 10 milliliters of peripheral blood, drawn into EDTA-treated Vacutainer tubes. Ficoll-Paque density-gradient centrifugation was used to isolate PBMCs, with at least 6.5 million per sample. Total RNA was extracted from PBMCs with Trizol reagent, with at least 6 micrograms obtained per sample. For every donor, an aliquot of PBMCs went through flow cytometry to measure the percentages of naive CD45RAhigh/CD27high T cells. Results and caveats for the whole study, not just this receptor: Since profiling was done on bulk unsorted PBMCs, naive and antigen-experienced compartments could not be conclusively compared. Estimates of total diversity from one million sequenced T cells were regarded as lower bounds and underestimates. Compared with the aged group, more naive CD4+ T cells, fewer expanded clones and increased TCR diversity were shown by the long-lived group, suggesting age selection. A strong correlation was found between observed TCR beta diversity and the percentage of naive T cells measured by flow cytometry. Donor CMV infection status was unknown, potentially confounding age-related changes in expanded clonotypes. Observed TCR beta diversity per million T cells fell roughly linearly with age, and a significant reduction was already apparent by age roughly 40.

To prepare the library, 5' RACE was applied. TCRdb names Illumina HiSeq 2500 as the instrument used. A second roughly 6 to 12 cycle PCR used a sample-barcoded 5' primer and a J-beta primer mix. Each TCR beta cDNA molecule received a unique molecular identifier from a template-switch 5' adaptor carrying 12 random nucleotides. Each sample yielded at least 2.5 million CDR3-containing paired-end reads. First-strand cDNA synthesis was performed from all RNA using the Mint cDNA synthesis kit, with priming by a TRBC-specific oligonucleotide. All cDNA was treated with uracil-DNA glycosylase and then went through a first 18-cycle PCR with the universal primers M1SS and BC2_uni_R. The paper's data handling went like this. For normalization, 1 million high-quality reads, each with a distinct molecular identifier, were randomly selected from each sample. Reads sharing molecular identifiers were discarded rather than binned into consensus sequences. MiTCR, set to a Q25 quality threshold and the strictest error-elimination algorithm, was used for CDR3 identification, clonotype clustering and error correction. Lower-bound total TCR beta diversity was estimated with a nonparametric unseen species model using Euler transformation. TCRdb cleaned the public reads at Q25 with fastp, built clones with MiXCR and kept in-frame beta chains. Each CDR3 protein gets just one entry, which takes the most common genes and DNA from the rows behind it. These V and J calls originate from TCRdb's pipeline instead of the authors' own analysis. In this sample the table shows about 680,000 distinct CDR3 sequences, approximately 50% of which occur a single time. Jointly, the top ten make up roughly 30% of the sample.

This clonotype has at least ten counts. Its antigen target is currently unknown. Base quality data are lacking; no much larger clone is found one base away. This TCR derives from a woman aged 60-75 years in good health. The chain uses TRBV20-1 and TRBJ2-5, and 7 junctional nucleotides match TRBD2. The sample consisted of blood. The nucleotide sequence is TGCAGTGCTAGAACGGGACTACCGGGCGGGACCCAGTACTTC. Translation gives CSARTGLPGGTQYF.